These 27 T cell receptor beta chains originate from one sample sequenced in a study of cytomegalovirus exposure and HLA in healthy donors. Some clones are missing from TCRdb's copy, which holds only in-frame ones; the method was immunoSEQ multiplex PCR. This table holds 250,000 to 400,000 clones, approximately 90% found once. The sequenced material came from PBMCs. Receptor source: a woman aged 25 to 39 in good health and CMV-seropositive.

This clone was seen a single time. The chain links TRBV6-1 to TRBJ1-3, with D hard to call. The length of the CDR3 is 15 residues. V was trimmed by 9 bases and J by 3 bases, leaving 18 bases between them. Germline CDR1 is MNHNS and CDR2 is SASEGT. Written as DNA, the CDR3 is TGTGCCAGGTATGGACGCAATCTTCGTGGAAACACCATATATTTT. Amino acids: CARYGRNLRGNTIYF.

The chain has TRBV28 and TRBJ2-7; 8 bases match TRBD2. This CDR3 spans 14 amino acids. Trimming removed 5 bases from V and 7 bases from J; junction bases left unmatched: 10. CDR1 MDHEN and CDR2 SYDVKM come from the germline V gene. The CDR3 DNA follows: TGTGCCAGCAGTCCCCCCTGGTTAGCGGGGGAGCAGTACTTC. Residues: CASSPPWLAGEQYF.

This rearrangement joins TRBV30 to TRBJ1-1; D gene uncertain. V dropped 1 base and J dropped 3 bases, with 6 bases sitting between them. This CDR3 is built from 12 residues. The germline gives CDR1 GTSNPN, CDR2 SVGIG (reference sequence). CDR3 loop: CAWSDSDTEAFF. The CDR3 DNA reads TGTGCCTGGAGTGACAGTGACACTGAAGCTTTCTTT.

This clone was found once. The chain has TRBV27 and TRBJ1-1; D remains unclear. CDR1 and CDR2 from the germline V gene are MNHEY and SMNVEV (reference sequence). V dropped 3 bases and J dropped 0 bases, with 14 bases sitting between them. This CDR3 has 16 amino acids. This CDR3 reads CASSLMAGLMNTEAFF. CDR3 coding DNA: TGTGCCAGCAGTTTGATGGCAGGTCTTATGAACACTGAAGCTTTCTTT.

The rearrangement links TRBV29-1 to TRBJ1-1, with 7 bases aligning to TRBD1. The germline V gene has CDR1 SQVTM and CDR2 ANQGSEA. V lost 4 bases, J lost 10 bases, and 18 bases stayed unmatched. CDR3 length: 15 amino acids. CDR3 in DNA: TGCAGCGTTGCCGCGCCGGCGACAGGGCGGGACGGAGCTTTCTTT. Translating gives CSVAAPATGRDGAFF.

This clone has a handful of counts. V and J are TRBV5-1 and TRBJ1-2; D gene ambiguous. This CDR3 contains 13 residues. V was clipped by 4 bases and J by 4 bases, with 11 bases between them. Germline CDR1 reads SGHRS; CDR2 reads YFSETQ. CDR3 sequence reads: CASSQTAGYGYTF. The CDR3 DNA follows: TGCGCCAGCAGCCAAACAGCAGGCTATGGCTACACCTTC.

The chain recombines TRBV11-3 with TRBJ1-2, with D unclear. The CDR3 runs to 15 residues. CDR1 SGHNT and CDR2 YENEEA come from the germline V gene. Trimming stripped 4 bases from V and 2 bases from J, with 14 bases between. CDR3 nucleotide sequence: TGTGCCAGCAGCTCGGATCCCAGGATCAACTATGGCTACACCTTC. Protein product: CASSSDPRINYGYTF.

The chain is built from TRBV6-1 and TRBJ1-2, with TRBD1 matching 8 bases. This CDR3 has 13 amino acids. The germline CDR1 and CDR2 sequences are MNHNS and SASEGT. V was clipped by 5 bases and J by 7 bases; unmatched bases: 6. CDR3 protein: CASSQQGVLGYTF. The CDR3 region has the DNA TGTGCCAGCAGTCAACAGGGGGTTCTTGGCTACACCTTC.

The chain has TRBV7-9 and TRBJ2-1; D not resolved. V was trimmed by 5 bases and J by 6 bases, leaving 8 bases between them. The CDR3 loop spans 12 amino acids. From germline, CDR1 is SEHNR and CDR2 FQNEAQ (reference sequence). CDR3 sequence: CASSEGSNEQFF. DNA for the CDR3: TGTGCCAGCAGCGAAGGGTCCAATGAGCAGTTCTTC.

The sample holds one count of this clone. J is TRBJ1-3 and V is TRBV30; D is ambiguous. The V end was cut by 2 bases, the J end by 4 bases, with 6 bases between. CDR1 GTSNPN and CDR2 SVGIG come from the germline V gene (reference sequence). CDR3 length equals 12 residues. For the CDR3, the DNA is TGTGCCTGGAGTCTTTCCGGAAACACCATATATTTT. Translated: CAWSLSGNTIYF.

This rearrangement joins TRBV27 to TRBJ2-7; 7 bases match TRBD2. The CDR3 runs to 15 residues. Trimming at V came to 3 bases and at J to 2 bases, leaving 7 bases not matched to a gene. Germline CDR1 MNHEY, CDR2 SMNVEV (reference sequence). CDR3 region: CASSFSLAKTYEQYF. The CDR3 DNA reads TGTGCCAGCAGTTTTTCACTAGCGAAGACCTACGAGCAGTACTTC.

This clone was found once. This chain joins TRBV29-1 and TRBJ1-2; 8 positions agree with TRBD1. The CDR3 length is 14 residues. The V gene end was trimmed by 0 bases and the J gene end by 2 bases; junction bases not matched to a gene: 2. Germline loops: CDR1 SQVTM, CDR2 ANQGSEA. The DNA for the CDR3 is TGCAGCGTTGAAGACAGGGGGCGGAACTATGGCTACACCTTC. Translation gives CSVEDRGRNYGYTF.

This chain connects TRBV5-1 to TRBJ2-3, with D perhaps TRBD1 (6 bases). Trimming shortened V by 3 bases and J by 2 bases, and 10 bases separated the two germline ends. Germline V lookup: CDR1 SGHRS, CDR2 YFSETQ. CDR3 length: 14 amino acids. CDR3 sequence reads: CASSSTGDTDTQYF. The CDR3 DNA is TGCGCCAGCAGCTCGACAGGAGACACAGATACGCAGTATTTT.

J is TRBJ1-5 and V is TRBV7-3, with 10 bases lining up with TRBD1. The CDR3 is 17 residues long. CDR1 is SGHTA and CDR2 is FQGTGA in the germline V gene. The junction had 9 bases not matched to a gene; V was cut back by 5 bases and J by 2 bases. The CDR3 coding sequence is TGTGCCAGCAGCAGCAAGTCCGGGACAGGGGGCAATCAGCCCCAGCATTTT. As protein: CASSSKSGTGGNQPQHF.

This chain's CDR3 is CASARTGINQPQHF. CDR3 coding DNA: TGTGCCAGCGCCCGGACAGGGATCAATCAGCCCCAGCATTTT. The chain employs TRBV2 and TRBJ1-5, with TRBD1 identical over 8 bases. CDR1 SNHLY and CDR2 FYNNEI come from the germline V gene. The CDR3 is 14 amino acids. The J segment lost 3 bases and the V segment lost 8 bases, leaving 6 bases of the junction unmatched.

The chain uses TRBV7-9 and TRBJ2-3; D is possibly TRBD2 (5 bases). Germline CDR1 SEHNR, CDR2 FQNEAQ (reference sequence). The length of the CDR3 is 14 residues. V lost 1 base, J lost 6 bases, and 11 bases lay in between. The CDR3 sequence is CASSLGSGVDTQYF. In DNA form, the CDR3 reads TGTGCCAGCAGCTTAGGATCCGGGGTCGATACGCAGTATTTT. The whole variable domain, filled in from reference TRBV7-9 and TRBJ2-3, reads DTGVSQNPRHKITKRGQNVTFRCDPISEHNRLYWYRQTLGQGPEFLTYFQNEAQLEKSRLLSDRFSAERPKGSFSTLEIQRTEQGDSAMYLCASSLGSGVDTQYFGPGTRLTVL.

The chain recombines TRBV6-4 with TRBJ2-3, with 9 bases identical to TRBD1. The CDR3 is made up of 17 amino acids. Losses at the gene ends were 5 bases for V and 5 bases for J; bases not matched to a gene: 14. Germline loops: CDR1 MRHNA, CDR2 SNTAGT. The CDR3 nucleotides are TGTGCCAGCAGTCCCGGGACAGGGAGTTACCGGAGAGATACGCAGTATTTT. The encoded protein is CASSPGTGSYRRDTQYF.

Notes on this clone: The identical CDR3 is also encoded by other nucleotide sequences in the sample. This chain links TRBV20-1 with TRBJ1-4; 7 positions match TRBD1. The trim removed 7 bases at V and 8 bases at J, leaving 4 bases unmatched. The germline V gene has CDR1 DFQATT and CDR2 SNEGSKA (reference sequence). This CDR3 spans 11 amino acids. The CDR3 region has the DNA TGCAGTGGTGAAGGGGGCGAAAAACTGTTTTTT. Protein: CSGEGGEKLFF.

This chain connects TRBV11-2 to TRBJ2-5, with D unclear. V dropped 5 bases and J dropped 1 base, with 14 bases sitting between them. Germline V CDR1 and CDR2: SGHAT, FQNNGV. CDR3 length: 15 residues. The CDR3 loop reads CASSRKGGIQETQYF. The CDR3 nucleotides are TGTGCCAGCAGCCGGAAAGGTGGTATCCAAGAGACCCAGTACTTC.

The chain joins TRBV2 to TRBJ2-7, with 7 bases aligning to TRBD1. The CDR3 length is 13 residues. With 7 bases clipped from V and 6 bases from J, the junction kept 9 bases outside the gene matches. From germline, CDR1 is SNHLY and CDR2 FYNNEI. The CDR3: CASKEPGGGEQYF. CDR3 coding DNA: TGTGCCAGCAAGGAACCAGGGGGTGGCGAGCAGTACTTC. Drawing the rest from reference TRBV2 and TRBJ2-7, the complete variable domain is EPEVTQTPSHQVTQMGQEVILRCVPISNHLYFYWYRQILGQKVEFLVSFYNNEISEKSEIFDDQFSVERPDGSNFTLKIRSTKLEDSAMYFCASKEPGGGEQYFGPGTRLTVT.

This chain connects TRBV9 to TRBJ2-3; TRBD2 matches at 14 bases. Germline V gives CDR1 SGDLS, CDR2 YYNGEE. The trim removed 3 bases at V and 3 bases at J, leaving 6 bases unmatched. The CDR3 spans 17 residues. In DNA form, the CDR3 reads TGTGCCAGCAGCGAGACTAGCGGGGGGGCCTCAACAGATACGCAGTATTTT. Its translation is CASSETSGGASTDTQYF.

This chain uses TRBV7-9 with TRBJ2-1, with TRBD1 matching 9 bases. There are 15 residues in the CDR3. Losses at the gene ends were 1 base for V and 8 bases for J; bases not matched to a gene: 6. Germline V lookup: CDR1 SEHNR, CDR2 FQNEAQ (reference sequence). CDR3 region: CASSLVGTGLHEQFF. The DNA of the CDR3 is TGTGCCAGCAGCTTAGTGGGGACAGGGCTCCATGAGCAGTTCTTC.

The gene calls are TRBV4-1 and TRBJ1-1; 8 bases are shared with TRBD1. V was pared by 3 bases and J by 4 bases, with 4 bases of the junction left unmatched. CDR1 and CDR2 from the germline V gene are MGHRA and YSYEKL. The CDR3 runs 14 residues. This CDR3 reads CASSHQGAVTEAFF. DNA of the CDR3: TGCGCCAGCAGCCATCAGGGGGCGGTCACTGAAGCTTTCTTT.

About this clone: Different DNA sequences within this sample yield the same CDR3. J is TRBJ1-5 and V is TRBV7-2, with D possibly being TRBD1 (5 bases). The V gene's germline CDR1 is SGHTA and CDR2 FQGNSA. CDR3 length equals 15 residues. V was cut by 1 base and J by 4 bases, with 11 bases left in between. Here the CDR3 reads CASSLGQLSNQPQHF. CDR3 DNA: TGTGCCAGCAGCTTAGGACAGCTATCTAATCAGCCCCAGCATTTT.

The V call is TRBV9, the J call TRBJ2-5; D is possibly TRBD1 or TRBD2 (5 bases each). V was shortened by 3 bases and J by 3 bases, with 12 bases between the two germline ends. Per germline, CDR1 SGDLS and CDR2 YYNGEE. The CDR3 length is 14 residues. The CDR3 coding sequence is TGTGCCAGCAGCGCCAGGGACGCCAAAGAGACCCAGTACTTC. Translation gives CASSARDAKETQYF.

The CDR3 DNA reads TGTGCCAGCAATGCAGGATCCCCCTACGAGCAGTACTTC. Translation: CASNAGSPYEQYF. The V gene is TRBV6-6, the J gene TRBJ2-7; D is uncertain. The CDR3 is made up of 13 amino acids. Germline V CDR1 and CDR2: MNHNY, SVGAGI (reference sequence). V was cut by 7 bases and J by 2 bases, with 12 bases left in between.

This chain joins TRBV28 and TRBJ1-2, with TRBD1 matching 8 bases. The germline gives CDR1 MDHEN, CDR2 SYDVKM. The CDR3 is 13 amino acids. V dropped 6 bases and J dropped 9; count of bases not matched to a gene: 9. The CDR3 protein is CASRNRGLFSYTF. The CDR3 nucleotides read TGTGCCAGCAGAAACAGGGGGTTGTTCAGCTACACCTTC.